The rows below give T cell receptor beta chains drawn from one sample of a study of T cells of healthy individuals. TCRdb passed the 5' RACE reads through MiXCR, listing each CDR3 protein once. The repertoire holds 100,000 or so distinct CDR3 sequences, with about 16% as singletons. Receptor source: a human donor in good health. Each CDR3 is given with its conserved first and last residue. The order of the fields is CDR3 protein, CDR3 DNA, V gene, CDR3 length, clone size, J gene, D gene. D genes are given only for firm matches. The listing skips clone size in some rows; elsewhere it reads once, few, many or a size class.

CASSYGLADFSTDTQYF	TGTGCCAGCAGCTACGGACTAGCGGACTTTAGCACAGATACGCAGTATTTT	TRBV4-2	17	many	TRBJ2-3	TRBD2
CASKGEGNQPQHF	TGTGCCAGCAAGGGGGAGGGCAATCAGCCCCAGCATTTT	TRBV2	13	many	TRBJ1-5	NA
CASSPKLAGHYEQYF	TGTGCCAGCAGCCCGAAACTAGCGGGGCACTACGAGCAGTACTTC	TRBV4-2	15	NA	TRBJ2-7	TRBD2
CASSRRAGALTEAFF	TGTGCCAGCAGCCGTCGTGCTGGGGCGCTGACTGAAGCTTTCTTT	TRBV28	15	few	TRBJ1-1	NA
CASRPNREIGETEAFF	TGTGCCAGCAGGCCGAACAGGGAAATAGGAGAAACTGAAGCTTTCTTT	TRBV11-2	16	NA	TRBJ1-1	NA
CASSLGGPGSYEQYF	TGTGCCAGCAGCTTAGGGGGGCCGGGGTCCTACGAGCAGTACTTC	TRBV11-3	15	NA	TRBJ2-7	NA
CASSPSAWGQETQYF	TGTGCCAGCAGCCCCTCCGCGTGGGGGCAAGAGACCCAGTACTTC	TRBV3-1	15	NA	TRBJ2-5	NA
CASSLDGGLSSYNSPLHF	TGTGCCAGCAGCTTAGATGGAGGCTTGAGCTCCTATAATTCACCCCTCCACTTT	TRBV11-2	18	NA	TRBJ1-6	NA
CSAGGVMNTEAFF	TGCAGTGCTGGGGGGGTCATGAACACTGAAGCTTTCTTT	TRBV20-1	13	few	TRBJ1-1	NA
CAWSSYNSPLHF	TGTGCCTGGAGCTCCTATAATTCACCCCTCCACTTT	TRBV30	12	NA	TRBJ1-6	NA
CASTHTGRNYEQYF	TGTGCCAGCACCCACACCGGACGGAACTACGAGCAGTACTTC	TRBV28	14	NA	TRBJ2-7	NA
CASSLDRQGQNQHQHF	TGTGCCAGCAGCCTGGACCGGCAGGGCCAGAATCAGCACCAGCATTTT	TRBV5-5	16	NA	TRBJ1-5	NA
CASSLVAPAADTQYF	TGTGCCAGCAGCTTAGTAGCCCCCGCGGCAGATACGCAGTATTTT	TRBV7-2	15	many	TRBJ2-3	NA
CSAIGGTARDTQYF	TGCAGTGCTATTGGGGGGACAGCCCGGGATACGCAGTATTTT	TRBV20-1	14	many	TRBJ2-3	NA
CSARWLGTANTEAFF	TGCAGTGCTAGATGGCTCGGGACGGCGAACACTGAAGCTTTCTTT	TRBV20-1	15	NA	TRBJ1-1	NA
CASRGVSPMNGYTF	TGTGCCAGCAGGGGAGTGAGCCCCATGAACGGCTACACCTTC	TRBV2	14	NA	TRBJ1-2	NA
CASSTQNGEQYF	TGTGCCAGCAGCACTCAAAATGGGGAGCAGTACTTC	TRBV7-2	12	few	TRBJ2-7	NA
CATTSGTGELFF	TGTGCCACCACTAGCGGCACCGGGGAGCTGTTTTTT	TRBV6-6	12	few	TRBJ2-2	TRBD2
CSALSRGQYEQYF	TGCAGCGCCCTATCGAGGGGCCAGTACGAGCAGTACTTC	TRBV29-1	13	many	TRBJ2-7	NA
CSARRGYGYTF	TGCAGTGCTAGACGGGGTTATGGCTACACCTTC	TRBV20-1	11	few	TRBJ1-2	NA
CSARGGGRNTDTQYF	TGCAGTGCTAGGGGTGGGGGCAGAAACACAGATACGCAGTATTTT	TRBV20-1	15	NA	TRBJ2-3	NA
CASTPTRRYGYTF	TGTGCCAGCACCCCGACACGGAGATATGGCTACACCTTC	TRBV12-3/TRBV12-4	13	many	TRBJ1-2	NA
CASSWTNLAEQYF	TGTGCCAGCAGTTGGACCAATCTGGCCGAGCAGTACTTC	TRBV27	13	few	TRBJ2-7	NA
CASSLDFFGNTEAFF	TGTGCCAGCAGCTTAGATTTTTTCGGTAACACTGAAGCTTTCTTT	TRBV7-8	15	NA	TRBJ1-1	NA
CASSWSEYQETQYF	TGTGCCAGCAGTTGGAGCGAGTACCAAGAGACCCAGTACTTC	TRBV6-2/TRBV6-3	14	NA	TRBJ2-5	NA
CASSEETHASYEQYF	TGTGCCAGCAGTGAAGAGACCCACGCCTCCTACGAGCAGTACTTC	TRBV2	15	few	TRBJ2-7	NA
CASSRRTSGGYEQYF	TGTGCCAGCAGCCGGAGGACTAGCGGAGGTTACGAGCAGTACTTC	TRBV11-2	15	NA	TRBJ2-7	TRBD2
CASSSPPTDTQYF	TGCGCCAGCAGCTCCCCCCCCACCGATACGCAGTATTTT	TRBV5-1	13	few	TRBJ2-3	NA
CASSPERGEQFF	TGTGCCAGCTCACCAGAACGCGGTGAGCAGTTCTTC	TRBV18	12	few	TRBJ2-1	NA
CASSYSGAGSEQYF	TGTGCCAGCAGTTATTCGGGGGCGGGGAGTGAGCAGTACTTC	TRBV6-2/TRBV6-3	14	once	TRBJ2-7	NA
CASSHSSGIVHNEQFF	TGTGCCAGCAGCCATTCTAGCGGGATTGTCCACAATGAGCAGTTCTTC	TRBV3-1	16	NA	TRBJ2-1	TRBD2
CSASRGQGTQPQHF	TGCAGTGCTAGTCGAGGGCAGGGAACTCAGCCCCAGCATTTT	TRBV20-1	14	many	TRBJ1-5	NA
CASSYITNTGELFF	TGTGCCAGCAGTTACATTACAAACACCGGGGAGCTGTTTTTT	TRBV6-6	14	NA	TRBJ2-2	NA
CASSRERVTDTQYF	TGCGCCAGCAGCCGAGAGCGGGTGACAGATACGCAGTATTTT	TRBV4-1	14	NA	TRBJ2-3	NA
CASRLTGTGTGYTF	TGTGCCAGCAGGCTTACCGGGACAGGGACTGGCTACACCTTC	TRBV28	14	few	TRBJ1-2	TRBD1
CASSYGLAGWETQYF	TGTGCCAGCAGCTACGGACTAGCGGGGTGGGAGACCCAGTACTTC	TRBV7-7	15	NA	TRBJ2-5	TRBD2
CASSWGLAGANEQFF	TGTGCCAGCAGTTGGGGACTAGCGGGAGCTAATGAGCAGTTCTTC	TRBV12-3/TRBV12-4	15	NA	TRBJ2-1	TRBD2
CASSRSVQGAWGNQPQHF	TGTGCCAGCAGCCGAAGTGTCCAGGGGGCCTGGGGCAATCAGCCCCAGCATTTT	TRBV7-8	18	NA	TRBJ1-5	TRBD1
CASSLGGRSEQYF	TGTGCCAGCAGCTTGGGCGGGAGGTCTGAGCAGTACTTC	TRBV5-5	13	NA	TRBJ2-7	TRBD2
CASSQEDGGTGSEKLFF	TGCGCCAGCAGCCAAGAGGATGGCGGGACAGGGTCTGAAAAACTGTTTTTT	TRBV4-1	17	NA	TRBJ1-4	TRBD1
CASSSATSGSRYEQYF	TGTGCCAGCAGCTCAGCGACTAGCGGGAGCCGTTACGAGCAGTACTTC	TRBV11-2	16	many	TRBJ2-7	TRBD2
CASSYLQGNQPQHF	TGTGCCAGCAGTTACCTACAGGGCAATCAGCCCCAGCATTTT	TRBV6-2/TRBV6-3	14	NA	TRBJ1-5	NA
CSARDPQAGSGTGELFF	TGCAGTGCTAGAGACCCGCAAGCGGGATCGGGCACCGGGGAGCTGTTTTTT	TRBV20-1	17	NA	TRBJ2-2	TRBD2
CASSLAGVGDEQFF	TGTGCCAGCAGTTTGGCGGGAGTGGGTGATGAGCAGTTCTTC	TRBV6-2/TRBV6-3	14	few	TRBJ2-1	TRBD2
CASSDDRVEAFF	TGTGCCAGCAGTGACGACAGGGTTGAAGCTTTCTTT	TRBV6-6	12	NA	TRBJ1-1	TRBD1
CASSQALIVTSNTEAFF	TGCGCCAGCAGCCAAGCCCTAATAGTCACCTCGAACACTGAAGCTTTCTTT	TRBV4-3	17	NA	TRBJ1-1	NA
CASSLARRGDQPQHF	TGTGCCAGCAGCTTAGCGAGGAGGGGCGATCAGCCCCAGCATTTT	TRBV7-8	15	few	TRBJ1-5	NA
CSATGDTYEQYF	TGCAGCGCGACAGGGGACACCTACGAGCAGTACTTC	TRBV29-1	12	few	TRBJ2-7	TRBD1
CASSPDRTGRDTEAFF	TGTGCCAGCTCACCTGATAGGACAGGGCGTGACACTGAAGCTTTCTTT	TRBV18	16	many	TRBJ1-1	TRBD1
CASSGQSRTGSYEQYF	TGCGCCAGCAGCGGACAGAGTCGGACAGGCTCCTACGAGCAGTACTTC	TRBV5-1	16	NA	TRBJ2-7	TRBD1
CASSVRDSVTDTQYF	TGTGCCAGCAGCGTCCGGGACAGTGTCACAGATACGCAGTATTTT	TRBV7-9	15	few	TRBJ2-3	TRBD1
CASSLAGLGYSTDTQYF	TGTGCCAGCAGTTTAGCCGGACTAGGATATAGCACAGATACGCAGTATTTT	TRBV28	17	NA	TRBJ2-3	TRBD2
CASSDKRGYTF	TGTGCCAGCAGTGATAAAAGGGGATACACCTTC	TRBV6-2/TRBV6-3	11	few	TRBJ1-2	NA
CASSLSPGSNTGELFF	TGTGCCAGCAGTTTATCGCCGGGGAGTAACACCGGGGAGCTGTTTTTT	TRBV28	16	few	TRBJ2-2	NA